This is a list of T cell receptor beta chains from one sample in a study of a mutant IDH1 vaccine in newly diagnosed glioma. No antigen has been assigned to these receptors. Profiling relied on immunoSEQ multiplex PCR, and the TCRdb table lists in-frame clones only, not all of them. The sample shows around 50,000 clones, more than 60% of them seen only once. The sample in question was PBMCs, obtained from a glioma patient whose treatment included an IDH1 peptide vaccine. These TCRs come from a man aged 40-49 years with glioma. Each CDR3 is given with its conserved first and last residue. D genes are given only for firm matches. Where a row states a size, it is once, few, many or the class of an expanded clone; other rows omit it.

v_gene	abundance	j_gene	d_gene	len	CDR3nt	CDR3aa
TRBV5-1	-	TRBJ1-1	TRBD1	13	TGCGCCAGCCAAATGACAGGGGGCACTGAAGCTTTCTTT	CASQMTGGTEAFF
TRBV10-2	-	TRBJ1-2	TRBD1	15	TGCGCCAGCAGTGAGGGGCCCAGGGGGCGAGATGGCTACACCTTC	CASSEGPRGRDGYTF
TRBV27	-	TRBJ2-7	-	15	TGTGCCAGCAGTTTAGGTCCACCCCTGGGGTACGAGCAGTACTTC	CASSLGPPLGYEQYF
TRBV7-9	few	TRBJ1-1	-	13	TGTGCCAGCAGCTTATTGTCGCAGGGGGAAGCTTTCTTT	CASSLLSQGEAFF
TRBV19	few	TRBJ1-1	-	13	TGTGCCAGTAGTATAGATGGCGACACTGAAGCTTTCTTT	CASSIDGDTEAFF
TRBV2	few	TRBJ1-6	-	12	TGTGCCAGCAGTGACAGGTATTCACCCCTCCACTTT	CASSDRYSPLHF
TRBV30	-	TRBJ2-2	TRBD1	19	TGTGCCTGGAGTGTAGTATCTTGGACAGGGGGCAGGAACACCGGGGAGCTGTTTTTT	CAWSVVSWTGGRNTGELFF
TRBV2	-	TRBJ1-5	-	14	TGTGCCAGCAACTACCGGGGTAGCAATCAGCCCCAGCATTTT	CASNYRGSNQPQHF
TRBV4-1	-	TRBJ2-5	TRBD1	15	TGCGCCAGCAGCCGCCTACAGGGGTACCAAGAGACCCAGTACTTC	CASSRLQGYQETQYF
TRBV6-6	-	TRBJ1-1	-	14	TGTGCCAGCAGTTACGTGGCAGCGAACACTGAAGCTTTCTTT	CASSYVAANTEAFF
TRBV28	-	TRBJ1-6	-	12	TGTGCCAGCAGTTTAAGTGGCTCACCCCTCCACTTT	CASSLSGSPLHF
TRBV18	-	TRBJ2-5	-	13	TGTGCCAGCTCAACGGACCTCCAAGAGACCCAGTACTTC	CASSTDLQETQYF
TRBV6-5	-	TRBJ2-5	TRBD1	15	TGTGCCAGCAGTTACATTTCCGGGACAGGAGAGACCCAGTACTTC	CASSYISGTGETQYF
TRBV9	-	TRBJ1-1	-	16	TGTGCCAGCAGCGTAGCCCCCCCACAGGGTAGCACTGAAGCTTTCTTT	CASSVAPPQGSTEAFF
TRBV19	-	TRBJ2-5	-	14	TGTGCCAGTAGTATCAGGGGGGGCGGGGAGACCCAGTACTTC	CASSIRGGGETQYF
TRBV9	-	TRBJ2-7	TRBD1	16	TGTGCCAGCAGCGCCAGGGACAGGGGGGACTCCTACGAGCAGTACTTC	CASSARDRGDSYEQYF
TRBV7-9	-	TRBJ1-2	-	15	TGTGCCAGCATCATTGCCGGGGGGACAACCGGCGGCTACACCTTC	CASIIAGGTTGGYTF
TRBV7-9	once	TRBJ2-7	-	16	TGTGCCAGCAGCTACGACTCCTATATCTCGGATTACGAGCAGTACTTC	CASSYDSYISDYEQYF
TRBV7-8	-	TRBJ2-1	-	12	TGTGCCAGCAGCTCCCGGACCAATGAGCAGTTCTTC	CASSSRTNEQFF
TRBV5-1	-	TRBJ1-2	-	16	TGCGCCAGCAGCCCCCGGGACACGGACGTGGGATATGGCTACACCTTC	CASSPRDTDVGYGYTF
TRBV7-9	-	TRBJ2-2	TRBD1	16	TGTGCCAGCAGCTTATGGGGACAGTCCTACACCGGGGAGCTGTTTTTT	CASSLWGQSYTGELFF
TRBV10-1	once	TRBJ2-7	-	13	TGCGCCAGCAGTGACGGGGGAGGTCGAGAGCAGTACTTC	CASSDGGGREQYF
TRBV4-2	-	TRBJ2-7	-	14	TGTGCCAGCAGCCAAGCGGCCACTACCTACGAGCAGTACTTC	CASSQAATTYEQYF
TRBV7-8	-	TRBJ2-7	-	15	TGTGCCAGCAGCTTATATCCGGATCCGAGCTACGAGCAGTACTTC	CASSLYPDPSYEQYF
TRBV14	-	TRBJ1-3	-	15	TGTGCCAGCAGCCGGGTCTTGAGCTCTGGAAACACCATATATTTT	CASSRVLSSGNTIYF
TRBV6-5	-	TRBJ2-1	TRBD1	14	TGTGCCAGCAGTCGGGACAGGGTTCAGGATGAGCAGTTCTTC	CASSRDRVQDEQFF
TRBV2	few	TRBJ2-5	TRBD1	14	TGTGCCAGCAGGGGGACAGGGGATTGGGAGACCCAGTACTTC	CASRGTGDWETQYF
TRBV10-1	-	TRBJ2-1	-	15	TGCGCCAGCAGTGAGGGGCCGAGCTCCTACAATGAGCAGTTCTTC	CASSEGPSSYNEQFF
TRBV9	-	TRBJ1-6	-	15	TGTGCCAGCAGCGTCGGGAGCTCCTATAATTCACCCCTCCACTTT	CASSVGSSYNSPLHF
TRBV27	-	TRBJ1-1	-	14	TGTGCCAGCACCGAGTTCGGGGGGAGAACTGAAGCTTTCTTT	CASTEFGGRTEAFF
TRBV2	-	TRBJ1-5	TRBD1	16	TGTGCCAGCAGTGAAGCACCCCGGACAGGGAATCAGCCCCAGCATTTT	CASSEAPRTGNQPQHF
TRBV18	-	TRBJ2-5	-	13	TGTGCCAGCTCCCTCGGACAGCAAGAGACCCAGTACTTC	CASSLGQQETQYF
TRBV19	-	TRBJ1-2	-	14	TGTGCCAGTAGTAACCAGGGGCGGAACTATGGCTACACCTTC	CASSNQGRNYGYTF
TRBV7-2	-	TRBJ2-7	-	15	TGTGCCAGCAGCCGCACCGGGACCCCTACACCTGAGCAGTACTTC	CASSRTGTPTPEQYF
TRBV5-5	-	TRBJ1-1	-	14	TGTGCCAGCAGCTTGGGAGGGTTTAACACTGAAGCTTTCTTT	CASSLGGFNTEAFF
TRBV25-1	-	TRBJ1-6	-	15	TGTGCCAGCAGTGATTACAGGGTTCCCATTTCACCCCTCCACTTT	CASSDYRVPISPLHF
TRBV6-1	-	TRBJ2-1	-	12	TGTGCCAGCAGCCGGGGACCCAATGAGCAGTTCTTC	CASSRGPNEQFF
TRBV29-1	-	TRBJ1-4	TRBD1	15	TGCAGCGTTCAACCAGGACAGGCAACTAATGAAAAACTGTTTTTT	CSVQPGQATNEKLFF
TRBV6-1	-	TRBJ1-1	TRBD1	14	TGTGCCAGTCGTCTGGGACAGCTGAACACTGAAGCTTTCTTT	CASRLGQLNTEAFF
TRBV6-5	-	TRBJ2-2	-	15	TGTGCCAGCAGTTACATGAACTCAAACACCGGGGAGCTGTTTTTT	CASSYMNSNTGELFF
TRBV7-2	-	TRBJ1-4	-	13	TGTGCCAGCAGTTATCAGGGCGGTGAAAAACTGTTTTTT	CASSYQGGEKLFF
TRBV19	-	TRBJ1-2	-	13	TGTGCCAGTAGTAGCCAGTCTAACTATGGCTACACCTTC	CASSSQSNYGYTF
TRBV5-4	-	TRBJ2-1	-	12	TGTGCCAGCAGCTACATTGAGGCAGAGCAGTTCTTC	CASSYIEAEQFF
TRBV9	once	TRBJ2-7	-	13	TGTGCCAGCAGCGTAGGAGGAAACTACGAGCAGTACTTC	CASSVGGNYEQYF
TRBV27	-	TRBJ1-4	-	16	TGTGCCAGCAGTTCGGACGTACCAAGGGGTAATGAAAAACTGTTTTTT	CASSSDVPRGNEKLFF
TRBV4-1	-	TRBJ2-5	TRBD2	17	TGCGCCAGCAGCCAAACTAGCGGGGGGACCCTGAAAGAGACCCAGTACTTC	CASSQTSGGTLKETQYF
TRBV20-1	-	TRBJ2-1	TRBD2	11	TGCAGTGCTAAAGGCGGCGGGAGGCAGTTCTTC	CSAKGGGRQFF
TRBV19	-	TRBJ2-7	-	13	TGTGCCAGCCGACAGGAGTTGCTGGGAGAGCAGTACTTC	CASRQELLGEQYF
TRBV19	-	TRBJ2-5	-	13	TGTGCCAGTAGTCACCCGAGCGGAGAGACCCAGTACTTC	CASSHPSGETQYF
TRBV6-5	-	TRBJ1-3	TRBD1	14	TGTGCCAGCGAAAGCGGACAGGATGGAAACACCATATATTTT	CASESGQDGNTIYF
TRBV6-1	-	TRBJ1-2	-	15	TGTGCCAGCAGCCCACGCAGGACAGACCCCTATGGCTACACCTTC	CASSPRRTDPYGYTF
TRBV5-6	-	TRBJ1-6	TRBD1	16	TGTGCCAGCAGCTTGGATTGGGGACAGGGGGATTCACCCCTCCACTTT	CASSLDWGQGDSPLHF
TRBV7-2	-	TRBJ1-2	-	14	TGTGCCAGCAGCTTAGGAACAGGTTCATATGGCTACACCTTC	CASSLGTGSYGYTF